This T cell receptor beta chain was obtained from a study of T cell repertoires in cytomegalovirus infection. General study points: Pooled public TCR beta family frequency picked out CMV carriers with the relevant HLA. In two of eight donors, the top clonotype was HLA-C-restricted CMV-specific.

One entry per CDR3 protein, called by TCRdb with MiXCR from the reads. This table holds roughly 81,000 distinct CDR3 sequences, more than 3% found once. This clonotype qualifies as medium-sized. Its target is not known. The CDR3 length is 16 residues. The germline V gene has CDR1 SGHTA and CDR2 FQGNSA. V shed 2 bases and J shed 0 bases, with 12 bases lying between them. Sample: PBMCs. The sequence was obtained from a human donor in good health (CMV status not recorded). Some clones in this sample may be carry-over from other donors' samples. The V and J genes are TRBV7-2 and TRBJ2-3; D may be TRBD1 (5 bases). CDR3 sequence: CASSLWGTTSTDTQYF. For the CDR3, the DNA is TGTGCCAGCAGCTTATGGGGCACAACTAGCACAGATACGCAGTATTTT.